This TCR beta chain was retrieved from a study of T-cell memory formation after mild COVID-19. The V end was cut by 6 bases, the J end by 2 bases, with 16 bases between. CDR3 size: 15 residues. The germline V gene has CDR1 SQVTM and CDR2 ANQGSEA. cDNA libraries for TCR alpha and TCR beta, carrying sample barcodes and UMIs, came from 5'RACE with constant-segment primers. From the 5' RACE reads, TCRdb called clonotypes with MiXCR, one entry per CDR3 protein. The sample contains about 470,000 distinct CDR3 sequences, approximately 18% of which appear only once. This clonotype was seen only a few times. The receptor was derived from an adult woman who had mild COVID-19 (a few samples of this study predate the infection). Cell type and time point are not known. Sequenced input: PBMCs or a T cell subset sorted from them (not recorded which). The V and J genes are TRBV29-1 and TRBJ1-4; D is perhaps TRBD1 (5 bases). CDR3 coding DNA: TGCAGCGTCCAACGGGGGACGGGCACTAATGAAAAACTGTTTTTT. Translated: CSVQRGTGTNEKLFF.